A selection of T cell receptor beta chains follows, all from one sample in a study of regulatory dendritic cells for organ transplantation. Repertoires were generated with immunoSEQ multiplex PCR, while TCRdb's copy carries only in-frame clones and drops some. Seen here are some 29,000 clones, 60% to 80% observed once, and the top ten hold approximately 2.2%. Sequencing used memory CD4+ T cells from blood. Receptors originate from a human donor in good health. CDR3s include the opening cysteine and the closing phenylalanine or tryptophan. The order of the fields is V gene, D gene, clone size, J gene, CDR3 protein, CDR3 DNA. D genes are given only for firm matches. A row's size may be missing; if present it is once, few, many or a size class.

TRBV2	NA	few	TRBJ1-5	CASIRGFNQPQHF	TGTGCCAGCATTCGGGGCTTCAATCAGCCCCAGCATTTT
TRBV5-4	NA	NA	TRBJ1-1	CASRGRGLSNTEAFF	TGTGCCAGCAGGGGGAGGGGACTTTCGAACACTGAAGCTTTCTTT
TRBV28	TRBD2	NA	TRBJ2-1	CASSSLAGGIYNEQFF	TGTGCCAGCAGTTCCCTAGCGGGAGGAATATACAATGAGCAGTTCTTC
TRBV5-4	NA	NA	TRBJ2-5	CASRQQLSETQYF	TGTGCCAGCAGACAACAGTTATCCGAGACCCAGTACTTC
TRBV2	TRBD2	NA	TRBJ2-3	CASRAPSGRAGDTQYF	TGTGCCAGCAGGGCCCCTAGCGGGAGGGCGGGAGATACGCAGTATTTT
TRBV10-3	TRBD2	NA	TRBJ2-4	CAISESSGSRDIQYF	TGTGCCATCAGTGAGTCGAGCGGGAGCCGAGACATTCAGTACTTC
TRBV11-2	NA	NA	TRBJ2-7	CASSLGQGALYEQYF	TGTGCCAGCAGCTTAGGGCAAGGGGCCCTTTACGAGCAGTACTTC
TRBV4-3	NA	NA	TRBJ1-3	CASSHTPRAGNTIYF	TGCGCCAGCAGCCACACCCCCAGGGCGGGAAACACCATATATTTT
TRBV6-5	NA	few	TRBJ1-2	CASRQRTGNYGYTF	TGTGCCAGCAGACAACGGACGGGGAACTATGGCTACACCTTC
TRBV5-4	NA	NA	TRBJ2-1	CASSLEADSSYNEQFF	TGTGCCAGCAGCTTGGAGGCGGATAGCTCCTACAATGAGCAGTTCTTC
TRBV5-8	NA	NA	TRBJ1-1	CASSILGRLNTEAFF	TGTGCCAGCAGCATCCTTGGCAGATTGAACACTGAAGCTTTCTTT
TRBV6-1	TRBD2	NA	TRBJ2-1	CASNDIISGGVRDEQFF	TGTGCCAGCAATGACATTATTAGCGGGGGTGTAAGGGATGAGCAGTTCTTC
TRBV5-4	TRBD1	NA	TRBJ1-2	CASSLRQGAGGYTF	TGTGCCAGCAGCTTGCGACAGGGGGCTGGTGGCTACACCTTC
TRBV5-1	NA	NA	TRBJ1-5	CASSLAPNQPQHF	TGCGCCAGCAGCTTGGCCCCTAATCAGCCCCAGCATTTT
TRBV30	NA	NA	TRBJ1-5	CAWSGWSDNQPQHF	TGTGCCTGGAGCGGGTGGAGCGATAATCAGCCCCAGCATTTT
TRBV10-1	TRBD1	NA	TRBJ1-1	CASSAALDRHEAFF	TGCGCCAGCAGTGCCGCTTTGGACAGGCATGAAGCTTTCTTT
TRBV19	TRBD1	NA	TRBJ2-2	CASSDGTGTTGELFF	TGTGCCAGTTCCGATGGGACAGGGACCACCGGGGAGCTGTTTTTT
TRBV11-2	NA	NA	TRBJ1-1	CASSLGSTGIAFF	TGTGCCAGCAGCTTAGGGTCCACAGGGATAGCTTTCTTT
TRBV10-3	TRBD2	NA	TRBJ2-3	CAISESMGEGSDTQYF	TGTGCCATCAGTGAGAGTATGGGGGAGGGCTCAGATACGCAGTATTTT
TRBV6-1	NA	NA	TRBJ2-7	CASRFTSPLEQYF	TGTGCCAGCAGGTTTACCTCGCCGCTCGAGCAGTACTTC
TRBV29-1	NA	once	TRBJ2-2	CSPPGRSNTGELFF	TGCAGCCCCCCTGGCAGATCCAACACCGGGGAGCTGTTTTTT
TRBV15	NA	NA	TRBJ1-5	CATSREANQPQHF	TGTGCCACCAGCAGAGAGGCGAATCAGCCCCAGCATTTT
TRBV6-1	TRBD1	NA	TRBJ2-6	CASSQGGAGANVLTF	TGTGCCAGCAGTCAAGGGGGCGCTGGGGCCAACGTCCTGACTTTC
TRBV6-5	TRBD2	NA	TRBJ2-7	CASRDGGTSGNPYF	TGTGCCAGCAGGGACGGGGGGACTAGCGGGAATCCGTACTTC
TRBV5-4	NA	few	TRBJ2-7	CASSLSWGALYEQYF	TGTGCCAGCAGCTTGAGTTGGGGGGCCCTCTACGAGCAGTACTTC
TRBV6-4	NA	NA	TRBJ2-5	CASSDSPGTGLETQYF	TGTGCCAGCAGTGACTCGCCAGGGACGGGACTTGAGACCCAGTACTTC
TRBV7-9	TRBD1	NA	TRBJ1-1	CASSSSTGGEVFF	TGTGCCAGCAGCTCTTCGACAGGGGGGGAGGTTTTCTTT
TRBV4-2	NA	NA	TRBJ1-2	CASSSEGTYGYTF	TGTGCCAGCAGCTCGGAGGGCACCTATGGCTACACCTTC
TRBV23-1	NA	NA	TRBJ2-7	CARILSGVCSYEQYF	TGCGCCAGGATACTTTCGGGGGTTTGTTCCTACGAGCAGTACTTC
TRBV4-1	TRBD2	NA	TRBJ2-1	CASSQAGLAGYNEQFF	TGCGCCAGCAGCCAAGCCGGACTAGCGGGATACAATGAGCAGTTCTTC
TRBV11-1	TRBD2	NA	TRBJ2-1	CASSFPGITPAGYNEQFF	TGTGCCAGCAGCTTTCCGGGTATTACACCAGCGGGGTACAATGAGCAGTTCTTC
TRBV4-3	NA	NA	TRBJ1-4	CASSQDLGGANEKLFF	TGCGCCAGCAGCCAAGATCTTGGGGGCGCTAATGAAAAACTGTTTTTT
TRBV4-1	NA	NA	TRBJ1-3	CASSQEGRTRVSGNTIYF	TGCGCCAGCAGCCAAGAGGGTAGGACCCGAGTCTCTGGAAACACCATATATTTT
TRBV2	NA	NA	TRBJ1-2	CASKTGTTIYGYTF	TGTGCCAGCAAAACAGGGACCACGATCTATGGCTACACCTTC
TRBV9	NA	NA	TRBJ1-1	CASSVTPGRTEAFF	TGTGCCAGCAGCGTAACCCCGGGGAGGACTGAAGCTTTCTTT
TRBV6-5	NA	NA	TRBJ2-3	CASNQLGTDTQYF	TGTGCCAGCAATCAACTAGGCACAGATACGCAGTATTTT
TRBV11-2	TRBD1	NA	TRBJ2-2	CASSRGQGNTGELFF	TGTGCCAGCAGCCGCGGACAGGGTAACACCGGGGAGCTGTTTTTT
TRBV18	TRBD1	NA	TRBJ1-1	CASSDRVVGEAFF	TGTGCCAGCTCAGACAGGGTGGTGGGTGAAGCTTTCTTT
TRBV4-1	NA	NA	TRBJ2-7	CASSQVGGRFYEQYF	TGCGCCAGCAGCCAAGTTGGGGGGCGCTTTTACGAGCAGTACTTC
TRBV18	NA	NA	TRBJ1-2	CASSEGSYGYTF	TGTGCCAGCTCGGAAGGGAGCTATGGCTACACCTTC
TRBV6-1	NA	NA	TRBJ2-1	CASSESFGGGSPNEQFF	TGTGCCAGCAGTGAATCGTTCGGCGGCGGATCCCCCAATGAGCAGTTCTTC